This TCR beta chain was identified during a study of shared T cell receptors in the human thymus (dated by TCRdb to the early 2020s). The study in broad terms: The study investigated the way shared, self-reactive T-cell receptor alpha chains are produced in the human thymus.

Of note for this clone: There is no known antigen for this receptor. No per-base quality is available; no much larger clone lies one base away.

Library preparation was by the immunoSEQ multiplex PCR assay. Not all clones reach the TCRdb copy of this immuneACCESS table, which keeps in-frame sequences only. Checked studies attribute under half of the gap to unresolved V genes and leave the rest unexplained. This sample holds some 660,000 clones; 70% to 90% were observed only once. The ten largest clones capture about 0.0094% of the sample. Measured from the cysteine to the phenylalanine, the CDR3 is 16 residues long. Only the CDR3 DNA stays, 48 bases, in frame from base 1. In the germline V gene, CDR1 corresponds to SGHDT and CDR2 to YYEEEE. V is cut back by 4 bases and J by 2 bases, with 11 bases in the junction unmatched. The sample was also linked to a second study, of human thymus T cells. The second investigation adds: The donors were immunologically healthy infants in Finland who had open corrective cardiac surgery for congenital heart defects. Thymus tissue was collected as surgical resects that were removed during corrective cardiac surgery. Usage of V and J gene segments appeared to be biased in both the thymic and the peripheral blood repertoires. According to the related research, thymic TCR repertoires were highly overlapping among unrelated individuals. TCR alpha and beta repertoires from roughly eight infant thymus samples and a few related peripheral blood samples were characterized in the study. The infant donors were about 6 to 250 days old, and the cohort included five to seven males and a couple of females. Thymocytes were freed from the tissue by mechanical means and kept at -70 degrees C as pellets of roughly 9-30 million cells. A QIAsymphony instrument was used to extract genomic DNA from the frozen cell pellets. The immunoSEQ multiplex PCR assay was used to amplify the TCRB and TCRAD loci from a standardized amount of quality-controlled genomic DNA. The amplicons spanned the V(D)J region and were long enough to cover the CDR3 and allow V and J genes to be identified. Through the commercial immunoSEQ service, the amplicons were sequenced on an Illumina platform. Primer bias and sequencing errors were corrected as previously described, and TCRAD and TCRB definitions were based on the IMGT database. Repertoires were analysed with immunoSEQ Analyzer 3.0 and VDJTools, covering basic statistics, V/J segment usage, diversity estimates, rarefaction and pairwise overlap. Chao1, ChaoE, Efron-Thisted, Shannon and inverse Simpson indices were used to estimate diversity, which was also estimated on datasets down-sampled to the smallest sample. For repertoire overlap, CDR3 nucleotide sequence, V gene and J gene had to match strictly, and clustering was done by Jaccard-based multidimensional scaling. On average, thymus samples yielded approximately 780,000 unique TCRB clonotypes, whereas blood samples yielded approximately 90,000.

Recombination linked TRBV5-6 to TRBJ2-5; a stretch of 7 junction bases matches TRBD1. The sequenced sample was thymocytes. The sequence was obtained from a boy younger than two with a congenital heart defect. Donor details come from another sample of the same person, matched by shared clones. The DNA sequence reads TGTGCCAGCAGCCCAAGACCGGGCAGGGGGCAAGAGACCCAGTACTTC. Its product reads: CASSPRPGRGQETQYF.